The 20 T cell receptor beta chains in this list originate from one sample, sequenced in a study of T cell repertoires in cytomegalovirus infection. TCRdb re-derived calls from the reads in MiXCR, one entry per CDR3 protein. The sample yields 700,000 to 950,000 distinct CDR3 sequences, about 33% seen once. These receptors have no known antigen. The source material was cultured CD8+ T cells from PBMCs, sampled from culture after CMV antigen stimulation. The source of these receptors is a human donor in good health (CMV status not recorded). Some clones in this sample may be carry-over from other donors' samples.

V gene TRBV7-9 combines with J gene TRBJ2-1, with D tentatively TRBD1 or TRBD2 (6 bases each). Germline V gene sequence: CDR1 SEHNR, CDR2 FQNEAQ (reference sequence). V shed 7 bases and J shed 0 bases, with 13 bases lying between them. The CDR3 sequence is 15 residues long. The CDR3 protein is CASKEGGSSYNEQFF. In DNA, the CDR3 is TGTGCCAGCAAGGAGGGGGGTAGCTCCTACAATGAGCAGTTCTTC.

Only a few counts were recorded for this clonotype. V and J are TRBV7-2 and TRBJ1-2, with unresolved D. Germline loops: CDR1 SGHTA, CDR2 FQGNSA. The V gene lost 2 bases and the J gene lost 5 bases, with 18 bases spanning the gap. The CDR3 covers 16 residues. The CDR3 bases are TGTGCCAGCAGCTTAAGTTGGCCCAATCTCGTTTATGGCTACACCTTC. As protein: CASSLSWPNLVYGYTF.

A few counts support this clonotype. V usage is TRBV5-5 and J usage is TRBJ1-1, with 7 bases aligning to TRBD1. J lost 4 bases, V lost 0 bases, and 3 bases had no gene match. The germline V gene has CDR1 SGHKS and CDR2 YYEKEE (reference sequence). This CDR3 is 14 amino acids long. This CDR3 is CASSLGDRATEAFF. CDR3 DNA: TGTGCCAGCAGCTTGGGTGACAGGGCCACTGAAGCTTTCTTT.

This clonotype was counted between two and nine times. The chain has TRBV19 and TRBJ1-1; no clear D gene. V shed 0 bases and J shed 7 bases, with 9 bases lying between them. The CDR3 runs 13 residues. Germline CDR1 LNHDA, CDR2 SQIVND (reference sequence). This chain's CDR3 is CASSIEGNLEAFF. In nucleotides, the CDR3 is TGTGCCAGTAGTATAGAAGGAAACCTTGAAGCTTTCTTT.

This clonotype was picked up many times. CDR3 nucleotide sequence: TGTGCCAGCAGCTCCGTTGGGGGGGAGAACACTGAAGCTTTCTTT. This encodes CASSSVGGENTEAFF. The J gene is TRBJ1-1, the V gene TRBV7-3, with D maybe TRBD1 (5 bases). The length of the CDR3 is 15 residues. Trimming removed 4 bases at V and 1 base at J, with 13 bases between. Germline V gene sequence: CDR1 SGHTA, CDR2 FQGTGA.

This clonotype was seen more than once but under ten times. This sequence joins TRBV28 and TRBJ2-7; no firm D call. Trimming took 5 bases from V and 0 from J, leaving 14 bases between them. The CDR3 is 15 amino acids. The germline CDR1 and CDR2 sequences are MDHEN and SYDVKM. The CDR3 nucleotides read TGTGCCAGCAGTCCAGAAGTCTGGGTCTCCTACGAGCAGTACGTC. It is translated as CASSPEVWVSYEQYV.

This clonotype appeared a few times. This sequence joins TRBV29-1 and TRBJ2-1; D perhaps matches TRBD1 (6 bases). The CDR3 runs to 15 residues. Looked up from germline, CDR1 is SQVTM and CDR2 is ANQGSEA. Trimming took off 7 bases at V and 1 base at J, with 17 bases between the two ends. The CDR3: CSAKHRDKSYNEQFF. The CDR3, as DNA: TGCAGCGCCAAGCACAGGGATAAGTCCTACAATGAGCAGTTCTTC.

This clonotype occurred many times. This chain joins TRBV6-1 and TRBJ2-3, with TRBD2 matching over 8 bases. Per the germline V gene, CDR1 is MNHNS and CDR2 is SASEGT. With 10 bases clipped from V and 5 bases from J, the junction kept 8 bases outside the gene matches. There are 13 residues in the CDR3. The CDR3 region is CATPGGAVDTQYF. DNA of the CDR3: TGTGCCACCCCCGGGGGGGCGGTAGATACGCAGTATTTT.

This clonotype was recorded at least ten times. V usage is TRBV12-3 or TRBV12-4 and J usage is TRBJ2-1; tentatively, D is TRBD2 (5 bases). CDR3 length: 13 amino acids. Deletions cut 6 bases from V and 7 bases from J, with 13 bases between. CDR3 sequence reads: CASSPFSGNEQFF. In DNA form, the CDR3 reads TGTGCCAGCAGCCCATTCTCGGGGAATGAGCAGTTCTTC.

This chain links TRBV15 with TRBJ2-5; D is tentatively TRBD1 or TRBD2 (5 bases each). This CDR3 region has 17 residues. V gave up 5 bases and J gave up 1 base, with 20 bases separating them. The germline V gene encodes CDR1 LNHNV and CDR2 YYDKDF (reference sequence). This CDR3 is CATSARQGWESQETQYF. CDR3 bases: TGTGCCACCAGCGCCCGTCAGGGTTGGGAGTCCCAAGAGACCCAGTACTTC. Drawing the rest from reference TRBV15 and TRBJ2-5, the complete variable domain is DAMVIQNPRYQVTQFGKPVTLSCSQTLNHNVMYWYQQKSSQAPKLLFHYYDKDFNNEADTPDNFQSRRPNTSFCFLDIRSPGLGDTAMYLCATSARQGWESQETQYFGPGTRLLVL.

This clonotype occurred a few times. The V and J genes are TRBV6-6 and TRBJ2-4; 11 nucleotides agree with TRBD1. This CDR3 comprises 16 residues. The germline V gene has CDR1 MNHNY and CDR2 SVGAGI (reference sequence). The V segment lost 6 bases and the J segment 0 bases; nucleotides outside the gene matches: 4. CDR3 sequence (DNA): TGTGCCAGCAGAGGGGGACAGGGGGTAGCCAAAAACATTCAGTACTTC. Translating gives CASRGGQGVAKNIQYF.

The rearrangement joins TRBV10-3 to TRBJ2-4, with unresolved D. Trimming shortened V by 5 bases and J by 2 bases, and 7 bases separated the two germline ends. The germline V gene encodes CDR1 ENHRY and CDR2 SYGVKD. The CDR3 length is 13 residues. The CDR3 DNA reads TGTGCCATCAGTCCCGGTTCCAAAAACATTCAGTACTTC. Translated, it gives CAISPGSKNIQYF.

This clonotype was seen only a few times. The chain combines TRBV5-6 with TRBJ1-1; D is unresolved. The germline V and J ends were trimmed by 7 bases and 2 bases, with 12 bases remaining between them. CDR1 is SGHDT and CDR2 is YYEEEE in the germline V gene. CDR3 size: 13 residues. CDR3 nucleotide sequence: TGTGCCAGCTGCGAAACTGGAAACACTGAAGCTTTCTTT. Residues: CASCETGNTEAFF.

This clonotype was recorded only once. The rearrangement joins TRBV19 to TRBJ1-5; D gene unclear. Germline CDR1 and CDR2: LNHDA and SQIVND (reference sequence). V shed 3 bases and J shed 1 base, with 7 bases lying between them. CDR3 length equals 14 residues. The CDR3: CASSIGTSNQPQHF. The CDR3 DNA reads TGTGCCAGTAGTATTGGTACGAGCAATCAGCCCCAGCATTTT.

The chain carries TRBV7-9 and TRBJ2-7, with D hard to call. The V end was cut by 2 bases, the J end by 7 bases, with 15 bases between. The V gene's germline CDR1 is SEHNR and CDR2 FQNEAQ (reference sequence). This CDR3 has 14 amino acids. The CDR3 here is CASSLSGPRREQYF. For the CDR3, the DNA is TGTGCCAGCAGCTTATCCGGGCCACGACGGGAGCAGTACTTC. The full variable domain, its missing parts supplied by reference TRBV7-9 and TRBJ2-7, is DTGVSQNPRHKITKRGQNVTFRCDPISEHNRLYWYRQTLGQGPEFLTYFQNEAQLEKSRLLSDRFSAERPKGSFSTLEIQRTEQGDSAMYLCASSLSGPRREQYFGPGTRLTVT.

This chain joins TRBV10-1 and TRBJ2-1, with D perhaps TRBD1 (5 bases). V shed 4 bases and J shed 8 bases, with 12 bases lying between them. CDR3 size: 13 residues. Germline lookup yields CDR1 WNHNN and CDR2 SYGVQD (reference sequence). In DNA, the CDR3 is TGCGCCAGCAGTGGAAAGGGGCTGGATGAGCAGTTCTTC. This gives the protein CASSGKGLDEQFF.

This sequence joins TRBV7-9 and TRBJ1-1, with D possibly TRBD1 on 5 matching bases. The CDR3 spans 11 residues. V lost 4 bases and J lost 8, with 8 bases in between. CDR1 is SEHNR and CDR2 is FQNEAQ in the germline V gene (reference sequence). The CDR3 is CASSWGHEAFF. The CDR3 nucleotides read TGTGCCAGCAGCTGGGGCCACGAAGCTTTCTTT.

This clonotype was seen more than once but under ten times. The chain carries TRBV10-3 and TRBJ1-2; D is ambiguous. The ends were cut back, 7 bases at V and 2 bases at J, with 14 bases in the middle. CDR3 length: 14 amino acids. The germline CDR1 and CDR2 sequences are ENHRY and SYGVKD. The CDR3 spells CAITVGSNNYGYTF. CDR3 in DNA: TGTGCCATCACTGTAGGTAGTAACAACTATGGCTACACCTTC.

The CDR3, as DNA: TGTGCCAGCAGTGTCGACCGGGGTCCCTGGACGGTGGCCCAGTACTTC. Encoded protein: CASSVDRGPWTVAQYF. The gene calls are TRBV2 and TRBJ2-5; the D gene is possibly TRBD2 (5 bases). The germline V gene has CDR1 SNHLY and CDR2 FYNNEI. V lost 4 bases and J lost 9, with 24 bases in between. The CDR3 length is 16 residues.

The V and J genes are TRBV27 and TRBJ2-2, with D unresolved. Germline V gene lookup returns CDR1 MNHEY and CDR2 SMNVEV (reference sequence). V was clipped by 8 bases and J by 4 bases, with 11 bases between them. The CDR3 is 13 amino acids. CDR3 DNA: TGTGCCAGCGGCGAAGGACCCACCGGGGAGCTGTTTTTT. It specifies CASGEGPTGELFF.